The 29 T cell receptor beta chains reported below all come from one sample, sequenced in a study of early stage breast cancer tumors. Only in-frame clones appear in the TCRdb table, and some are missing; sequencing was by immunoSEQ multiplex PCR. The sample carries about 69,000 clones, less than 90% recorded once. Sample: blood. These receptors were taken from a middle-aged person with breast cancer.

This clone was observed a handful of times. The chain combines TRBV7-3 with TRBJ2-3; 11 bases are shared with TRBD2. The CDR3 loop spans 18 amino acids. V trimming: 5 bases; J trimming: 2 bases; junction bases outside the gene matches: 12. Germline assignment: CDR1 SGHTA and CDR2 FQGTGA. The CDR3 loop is CASSPLGGLAGSTDTQYF. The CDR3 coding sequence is TGTGCCAGCAGCCCCCTGGGAGGACTAGCGGGCTCCACAGATACGCAGTATTTT.

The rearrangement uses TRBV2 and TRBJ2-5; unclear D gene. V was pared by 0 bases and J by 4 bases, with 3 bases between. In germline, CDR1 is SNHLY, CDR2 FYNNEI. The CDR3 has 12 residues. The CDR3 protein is CASSEAPETQYF. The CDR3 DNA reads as TGTGCCAGCAGTGAAGCCCCAGAGACCCAGTACTTC.

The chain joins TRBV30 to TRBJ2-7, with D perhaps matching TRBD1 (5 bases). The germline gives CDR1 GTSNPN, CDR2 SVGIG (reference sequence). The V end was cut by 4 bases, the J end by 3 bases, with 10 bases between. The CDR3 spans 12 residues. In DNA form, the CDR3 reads TGTGCCTGGAACGGTCAGGGCTACGAGCAGTACTTC. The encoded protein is CAWNGQGYEQYF. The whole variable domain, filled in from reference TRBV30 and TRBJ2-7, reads SQTIHQWPATLVQPVGSPLSLECTVEGTSNPNLYWYRQAAGRGLQLLFYSVGIGQISSEVPQNLSASRPQDRQFILSSKKLLLSDSGFYLCAWNGQGYEQYFGPGTRLTVT.

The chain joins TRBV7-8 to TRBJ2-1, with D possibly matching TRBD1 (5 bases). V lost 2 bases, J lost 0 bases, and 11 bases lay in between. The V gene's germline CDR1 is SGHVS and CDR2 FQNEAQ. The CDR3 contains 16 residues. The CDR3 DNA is TGTGCCAGCAGCTTACTGACAGACGGCTCCTACAATGAGCAGTTCTTC. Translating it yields CASSLLTDGSYNEQFF.

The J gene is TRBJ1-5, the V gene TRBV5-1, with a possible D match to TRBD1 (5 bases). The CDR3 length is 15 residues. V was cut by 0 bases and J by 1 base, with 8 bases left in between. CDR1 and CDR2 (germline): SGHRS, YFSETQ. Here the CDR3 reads CASSLADSSNQPQHF. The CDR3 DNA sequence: TGCGCCAGCAGCTTGGCCGACAGCAGCAATCAGCCCCAGCATTTT.

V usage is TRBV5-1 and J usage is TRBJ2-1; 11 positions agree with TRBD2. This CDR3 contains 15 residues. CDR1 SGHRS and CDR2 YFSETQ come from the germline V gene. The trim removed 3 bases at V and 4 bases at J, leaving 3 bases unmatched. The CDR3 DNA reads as TGCGCCAGCAGCTCGGGACTAGCGGAATACAATGAGCAGTTCTTC. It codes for CASSSGLAEYNEQFF. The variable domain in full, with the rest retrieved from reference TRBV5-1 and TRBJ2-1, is KAGVTQTPRYLIKTRGQQVTLSCSPISGHRSVSWYQQTPGQGLQFLFEYFSETQRNKGNFPGRFSGRQFSNSRSEMNVSTLELGDSALYLCASSSGLAEYNEQFFGPGTRLTVL.

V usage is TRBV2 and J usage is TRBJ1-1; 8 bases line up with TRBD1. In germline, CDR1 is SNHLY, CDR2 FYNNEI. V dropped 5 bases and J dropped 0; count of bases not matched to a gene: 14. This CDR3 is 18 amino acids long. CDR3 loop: CASSPTLTTGALNTEAFF. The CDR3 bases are TGTGCCAGCAGTCCAACCCTTACGACAGGGGCCCTGAACACTGAAGCTTTCTTT.

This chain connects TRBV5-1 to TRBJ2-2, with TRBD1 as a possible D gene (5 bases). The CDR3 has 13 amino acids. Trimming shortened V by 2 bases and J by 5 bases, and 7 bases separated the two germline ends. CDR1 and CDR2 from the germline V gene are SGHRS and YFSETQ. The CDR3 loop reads CASSLRQTGELFF. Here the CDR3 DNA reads TGCGCCAGCAGCTTACGACAGACCGGGGAGCTGTTTTTT.

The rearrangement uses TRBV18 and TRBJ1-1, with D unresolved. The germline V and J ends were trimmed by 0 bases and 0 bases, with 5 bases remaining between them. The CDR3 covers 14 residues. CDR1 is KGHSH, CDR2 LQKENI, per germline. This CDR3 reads CASSPPGLNTEAFF. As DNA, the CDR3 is TGTGCCAGCTCACCACCCGGGTTGAACACTGAAGCTTTCTTT.

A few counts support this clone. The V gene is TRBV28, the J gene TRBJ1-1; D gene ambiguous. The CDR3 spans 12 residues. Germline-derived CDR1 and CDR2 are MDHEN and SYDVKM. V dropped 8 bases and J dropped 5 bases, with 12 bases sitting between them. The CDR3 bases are TGTGCCAGCGCCTTCGAGGCGACTGAAGCTTTCTTT. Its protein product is CASAFEATEAFF.

CDR3 nucleotides: TGTGCCAGCAGCTTATCCGCCAGATTGAACACTGAAGCTTTCTTT. It translates to CASSLSARLNTEAFF. This rearrangement joins TRBV7-8 to TRBJ1-1; D is uncertain. The CDR3 runs to 15 residues. Germline V gene sequence: CDR1 SGHVS, CDR2 FQNEAQ. The germline V and J ends were trimmed by 2 bases and 0 bases, with 10 bases remaining between them.

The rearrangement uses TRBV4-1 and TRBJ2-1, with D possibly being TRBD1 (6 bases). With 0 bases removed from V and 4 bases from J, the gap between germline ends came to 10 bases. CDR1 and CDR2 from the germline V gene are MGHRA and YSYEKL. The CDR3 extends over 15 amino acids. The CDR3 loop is CASSQEKGDYNEQFF. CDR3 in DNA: TGCGCCAGCAGCCAAGAGAAGGGGGATTACAATGAGCAGTTCTTC.

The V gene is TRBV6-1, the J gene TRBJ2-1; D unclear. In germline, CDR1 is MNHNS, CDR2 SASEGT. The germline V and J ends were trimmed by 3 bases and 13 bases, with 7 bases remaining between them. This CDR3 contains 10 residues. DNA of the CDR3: TGTGCCAGCAGTGATACTAATCAGTTCTTC. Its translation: CASSDTNQFF.

The DNA for the CDR3 is TGTGCCACCAGCACACGGGGGAGATACAATGAGCAGTTCTTC. The encoded protein is CATSTRGRYNEQFF. This rearrangement joins TRBV15 to TRBJ2-1, with TRBD2 as a possible D gene (6 bases). V was shortened by 4 bases and J by 4 bases, with 11 bases between the two germline ends. Germline V CDR1 and CDR2: LNHNV, YYDKDF (reference sequence). CDR3 length equals 14 residues.

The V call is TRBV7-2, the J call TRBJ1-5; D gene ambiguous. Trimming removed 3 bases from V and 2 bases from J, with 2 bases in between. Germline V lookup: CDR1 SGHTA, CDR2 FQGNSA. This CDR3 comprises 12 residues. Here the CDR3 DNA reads TGTGCCAGCAGCTTCCGCAATCAGCCCCAGCATTTT. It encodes CASSFRNQPQHF.

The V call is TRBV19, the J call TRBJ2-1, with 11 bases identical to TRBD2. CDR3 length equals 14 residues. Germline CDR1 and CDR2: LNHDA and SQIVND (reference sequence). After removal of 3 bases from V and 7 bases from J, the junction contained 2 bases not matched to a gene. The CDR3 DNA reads TGTGCCAGTAGTATGACTAGCGGGAAAAATGAGCAGTTCTTC. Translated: CASSMTSGKNEQFF. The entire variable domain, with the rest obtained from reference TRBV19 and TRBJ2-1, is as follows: DGGITQSPKYLFRKEGQNVTLSCEQNLNHDAMYWYRQDPGQGLRLIYYSQIVNDFQKGDIAEGYSVSREKKESFPLTVTSAQKNPTAFYLCASSMTSGKNEQFFGPGTRLTVL.

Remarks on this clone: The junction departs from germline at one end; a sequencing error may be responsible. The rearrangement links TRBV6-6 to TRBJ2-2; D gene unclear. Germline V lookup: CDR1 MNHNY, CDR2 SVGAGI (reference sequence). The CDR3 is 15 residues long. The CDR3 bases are TGTGCCAGCAGCTACTCCCTCGCGAACACCGGGGAGCTGTTTTTT. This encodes CASSYSLANTGELFF.

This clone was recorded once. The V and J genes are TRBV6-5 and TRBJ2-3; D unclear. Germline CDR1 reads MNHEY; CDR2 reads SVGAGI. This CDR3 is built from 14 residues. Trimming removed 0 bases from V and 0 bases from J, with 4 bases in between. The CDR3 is CASSYSTSTDTQYF. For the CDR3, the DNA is TGTGCCAGCAGTTACTCGACTAGCACAGATACGCAGTATTTT.

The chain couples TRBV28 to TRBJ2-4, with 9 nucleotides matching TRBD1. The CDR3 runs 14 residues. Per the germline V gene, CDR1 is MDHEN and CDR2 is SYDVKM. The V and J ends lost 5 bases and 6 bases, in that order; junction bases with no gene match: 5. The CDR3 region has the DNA TGTGCCAGCAGTGTGGGGACAGGGAGAAACATTCAGTACTTC. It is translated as CASSVGTGRNIQYF.

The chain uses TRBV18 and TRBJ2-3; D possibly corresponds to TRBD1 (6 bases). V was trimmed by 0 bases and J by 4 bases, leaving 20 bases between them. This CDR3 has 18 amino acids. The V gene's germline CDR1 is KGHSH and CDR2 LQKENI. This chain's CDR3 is CASSPPGHSHIMADTQYF. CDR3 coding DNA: TGTGCCAGCTCACCACCGGGACACTCACATATCATGGCAGATACGCAGTATTTT.

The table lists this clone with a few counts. The CDR3 loop is CASSFDENTEAFF. The DNA of the CDR3 is TGTGCCAGCAGCTTTGACGAGAACACTGAAGCTTTCTTT. The V gene is TRBV11-3, the J gene TRBJ1-1; D call uncertain. Trimming stripped 3 bases from V and 1 base from J, with 6 bases between. CDR3 length: 13 residues. Germline V CDR1 and CDR2: SGHNT, YENEEA.

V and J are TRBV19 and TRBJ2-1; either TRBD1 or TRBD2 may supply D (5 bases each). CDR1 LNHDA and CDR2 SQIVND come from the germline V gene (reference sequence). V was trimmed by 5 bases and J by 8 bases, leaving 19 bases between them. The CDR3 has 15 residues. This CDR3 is CASSLKGLGADEQFF. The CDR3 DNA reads TGTGCCAGTAGTCTCAAGGGTCTCGGGGCAGATGAGCAGTTCTTC.

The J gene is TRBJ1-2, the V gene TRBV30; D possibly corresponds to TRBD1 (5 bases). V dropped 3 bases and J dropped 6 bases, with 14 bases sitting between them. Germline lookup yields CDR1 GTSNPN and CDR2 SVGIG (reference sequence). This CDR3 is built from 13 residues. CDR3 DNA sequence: TGTGCCTGGAGCGGGTCGGGGCTCCATGGCTACACCTTC. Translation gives CAWSGSGLHGYTF.

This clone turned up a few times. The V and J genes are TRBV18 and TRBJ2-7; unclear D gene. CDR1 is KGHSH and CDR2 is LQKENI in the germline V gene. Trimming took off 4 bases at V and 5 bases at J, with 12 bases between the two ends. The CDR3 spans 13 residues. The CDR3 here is CASSRQIIDEQYF. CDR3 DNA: TGTGCCAGCTCACGGCAGATAATCGACGAGCAGTACTTC. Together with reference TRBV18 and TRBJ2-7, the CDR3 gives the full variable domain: NAGVMQNPRHLVRRRGQEARLRCSPMKGHSHVYWYRQLPEEGLKFMVYLQKENIIDESGMPKERFSAEFPKEGPSILRIQQVVRGDSAAYFCASSRQIIDEQYFGPGTRLTVT.

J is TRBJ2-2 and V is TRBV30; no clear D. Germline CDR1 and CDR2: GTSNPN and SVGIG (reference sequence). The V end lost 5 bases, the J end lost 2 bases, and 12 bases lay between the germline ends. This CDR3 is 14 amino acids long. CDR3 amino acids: CAWGPNLNTGELFF. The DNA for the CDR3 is TGTGCCTGGGGACCCAACCTTAACACCGGGGAGCTGTTTTTT.

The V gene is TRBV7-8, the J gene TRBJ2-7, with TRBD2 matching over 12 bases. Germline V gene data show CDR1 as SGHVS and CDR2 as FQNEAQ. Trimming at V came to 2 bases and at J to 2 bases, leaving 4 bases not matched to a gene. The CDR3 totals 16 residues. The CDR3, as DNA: TGTGCCAGCAGCTTAAGACTAGCGGGAGATACCTACGAGCAGTACTTC. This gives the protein CASSLRLAGDTYEQYF.

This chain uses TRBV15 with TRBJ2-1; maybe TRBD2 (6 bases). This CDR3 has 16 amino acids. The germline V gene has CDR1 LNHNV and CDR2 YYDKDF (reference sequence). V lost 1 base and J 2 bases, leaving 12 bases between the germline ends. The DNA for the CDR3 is TGTGCCACCAGCAGAGGGGGGGACCCGCCCTACAATGAGCAGTTCTTC. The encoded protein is CATSRGGDPPYNEQFF.

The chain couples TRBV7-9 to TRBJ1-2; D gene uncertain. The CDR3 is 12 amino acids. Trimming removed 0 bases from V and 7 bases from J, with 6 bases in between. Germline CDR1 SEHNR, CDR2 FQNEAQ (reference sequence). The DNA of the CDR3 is TGTGCCAGCAGCTTAGCAAATGGTGGCTACACCTTC. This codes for CASSLANGGYTF.

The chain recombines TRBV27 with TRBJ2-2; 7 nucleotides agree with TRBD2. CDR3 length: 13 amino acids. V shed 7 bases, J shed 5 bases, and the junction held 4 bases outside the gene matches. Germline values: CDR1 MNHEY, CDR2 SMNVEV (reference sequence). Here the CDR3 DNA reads TGTGCCAGCATGATCGGGGGGACCGGGGAGCTGTTTTTT. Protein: CASMIGGTGELFF.